This is a list of T cell receptor beta chains from one sample in a study of blood T cell repertoires in COVID-19. Repertoires were generated with immunoSEQ multiplex PCR, while TCRdb's copy carries only in-frame clones and drops some. This sample has roughly 300,000 clones, with over 75% found just once. Sequencing used PBMCs or T cells enriched from blood (not recorded which). The receptors were gathered from a woman aged 25 to 39 who had recovered from COVID-19. Both conserved end residues are part of each CDR3. A D gene is named only where the DNA matches it firmly. The size entry is marked missing in some rows and otherwise reads once, few, many or a size class.

j_gene	abundance	d_gene	v_gene	len	CDR3aa	CDR3nt
TRBJ1-5	-	TRBD1	TRBV5-1	16	CASSPGQGGSNQPQHF	TGCGCCAGCAGCCCGGGACAGGGGGGTAGCAATCAGCCCCAGCATTTT
TRBJ2-5	once	-	TRBV5-4	14	CASSSGQSQETQYF	TGTGCCAGCAGCTCCGGACAGAGCCAAGAGACCCAGTACTTC
TRBJ2-6	-	-	TRBV10-2	15	CASTTGSTGANVLTF	TGCGCCAGCACCACAGGGTCGACTGGGGCCAACGTCCTGACTTTC
TRBJ2-7	-	-	TRBV15	17	CATSRDFPGLLAYEQYF	TGTGCCACCAGCAGAGATTTTCCGGGACTTCTCGCCTACGAGCAGTACTTC
TRBJ1-1	-	-	TRBV11-2	16	CASSFLPGPLNTEAFF	TGTGCCAGCAGCTTCTTGCCAGGCCCATTGAACACTGAAGCTTTCTTT
TRBJ1-1	-	-	TRBV19	13	CASSGLPGTEAFF	TGTGCCAGTAGTGGCCTCCCAGGGACTGAAGCTTTCTTT
TRBJ2-3	-	TRBD2	TRBV24-1	17	CATSDSLGRGGLDTQYF	TGTGCCACCAGTGATTCCCTGGGGCGGGGGGGCCTTGATACGCAGTATTTT
TRBJ1-2	-	TRBD1	TRBV5-1	14	CASSQDRGDYGYTF	TGCGCCAGCAGCCAAGACAGGGGAGACTATGGCTACACCTTC
TRBJ1-2	-	-	TRBV13	13	CASSLGVIEGYTF	TGTGCCAGCAGCTTAGGAGTAATAGAGGGCTACACCTTC
TRBJ1-1	-	-	TRBV14	14	CASSQGRAGTEAFF	TGTGCCAGCAGCCAAGGGAGGGCGGGGACTGAAGCTTTCTTT
TRBJ2-7	-	-	TRBV3-1/TRBV3-2	14	CASSQVQGSYEQYF	TGTGCCAGCAGCCAAGTCCAGGGCTCCTACGAGCAGTACTTC
TRBJ1-6	-	-	TRBV11-2	16	CASSARWGQPNSPLHF	TGTGCCAGCAGCGCCCGTTGGGGACAACCTAATTCACCCCTCCACTTT
TRBJ2-1	-	TRBD1	TRBV24-1	14	CATSGGTAYNEQFF	TGTGCCACCAGTGGTGGGACAGCTTACAATGAGCAGTTCTTC
TRBJ2-1	-	TRBD1	TRBV28	14	CASTVGQGGNEQFF	TGTGCCAGCACCGTGGGACAGGGGGGCAATGAGCAGTTCTTC
TRBJ1-3	once	-	TRBV10-3	18	CAISVPQGTGHSGNTIYF	TGTGCCATCAGTGTACCCCAGGGCACAGGACACTCTGGAAACACCATATATTTT
TRBJ2-2	-	TRBD2	TRBV5-5	15	CASTSGGPGTGELFF	TGTGCCAGCACCTCGGGGGGGCCGGGCACCGGGGAGCTGTTTTTT
TRBJ1-4	-	-	TRBV18	14	CASSPAGEGEKLFF	TGTGCCAGCTCACCAGCAGGGGAAGGTGAAAAACTGTTTTTT
TRBJ2-3	-	-	TRBV21-1	17	CASSKGAERGGLNTQYF	TGTGCCAGCAGCAAAGGGGCGGAGCGGGGGGGCCTGAATACGCAGTATTTT
TRBJ2-7	-	-	TRBV6-1	14	CASSEARGGGEQYF	TGTGCCAGCAGTGAGGCTAGGGGGGGAGGCGAGCAGTACTTC
TRBJ1-1	once	TRBD1	TRBV24-1	15	CATSARGQGITEAFF	TGTGCCACCAGTGCCCGGGGACAGGGGATCACTGAAGCTTTCTTT
TRBJ2-5	-	TRBD1	TRBV30	14	CAWRAGGFGETQYF	TGTGCCTGGAGGGCAGGGGGTTTTGGGGAGACCCAGTACTTC
TRBJ2-6	-	TRBD2	TRBV3-1/TRBV3-2	18	CASSDRTSGGAGANVLTF	TGTGCCAGCAGCGACCGGACTAGCGGGGGGGCCGGGGCCAACGTCCTGACTTTC
TRBJ2-5	-	TRBD1	TRBV10-3	13	CAISESDRETQYF	TGTGCCATCAGTGAGTCGGACAGGGAGACCCAGTACTTC
TRBJ1-1	-	-	TRBV19	14	CASSLQGRGTEAFF	TGTGCCAGTAGCCTACAGGGCCGCGGTACTGAAGCTTTCTTT
TRBJ2-1	few	TRBD2	TRBV2	15	CASSKLAGAPNEQFF	TGTGCCAGCAGTAAGCTAGCGGGTGCCCCGAATGAGCAGTTCTTC
TRBJ1-5	-	-	TRBV2	14	CASSWRASNQPQHF	TGTGCCAGCAGCTGGAGGGCTAGCAATCAGCCCCAGCATTTT
TRBJ1-1	-	-	TRBV30	13	CAWSLQVNTEAFF	TGTGCCTGGAGTCTCCAGGTGAACACTGAAGCTTTCTTT
TRBJ2-1	-	TRBD1	TRBV24-1	16	CATSDPGTGLYNEQFF	TGTGCCACCAGTGACCCCGGGACAGGGCTTTACAATGAGCAGTTCTTC
TRBJ2-3	-	-	TRBV19	12	CASKQSTDTQYF	TGTGCCAGTAAACAGAGCACAGATACGCAGTATTTT
TRBJ2-5	-	-	TRBV12-3/TRBV12-4	13	CASSPQGGETQYF	TGTGCCAGCAGTCCTCAGGGGGGAGAGACCCAGTACTTC
TRBJ2-3	-	TRBD2	TRBV7-9	17	CASSSATSGGLGGTQYF	TGTGCCAGCAGCTCCGCGACTAGCGGGGGACTCGGGGGTACGCAGTATTTT
TRBJ1-2	-	TRBD1	TRBV20-1	14	CSASHRRGLEGYTF	TGCAGTGCTAGTCACCGGAGGGGGCTGGAGGGCTACACCTTC
TRBJ2-3	-	TRBD2	TRBV5-4	17	CASSSTSGGAPGDTQYF	TGTGCCAGCAGCTCGACTAGCGGGGGGGCTCCGGGAGATACGCAGTATTTT